Listed here is a single T cell receptor beta chain. Germline V gene data show CDR1 as SNHLY and CDR2 as FYNNEI. Trimming cost V 2 bases and J 1 base, with 14 bases left between them. The CDR3 is 16 residues long. In the original processing: Quantification of nucleated cells was approximated via reference gene primer amplification. Sequencing was performed with immunoSEQ multiplex PCR; in TCRdb, only in-frame clones are kept and a portion is missing. That table gives V, J and clone size, and the DNA gave D and trimming. Found here are 250,000 to 300,000 clones, 70% to 90% of them singletons; the top ten hold about 11%. This record belongs to a study of blood T cell repertoires in COVID-19. Study-level background: Nucleic acid was either cDNA or gDNA, and it came from T cells, B-cell-depleted T cells, or PBMCs.

Sequencing was done on a sample of peripheral blood. This rearrangement joins TRBV2 to TRBJ1-1, with D possibly being TRBD1 (5 bases). The receptor was derived from a woman between 70 and 85 years old with acute or convalescent COVID-19. The CDR3 loop is CASSESGGKGNTEAFF. The DNA for the CDR3 is TGTGCCAGCAGTGAATCCGGGGGGAAGGGGAACACTGAAGCTTTCTTT.